The source of this TCR beta chain is a study of blood T cell repertoires in COVID-19. At the level of the study: In each case, the material was cDNA or gDNA derived from T cells, B-cell-depleted T cells, or PBMCs.

TCRdb's copy holds only in-frame clones and misses some; the assay was immunoSEQ multiplex PCR. The sample contains around 140,000 clones, 75% to 90% of which appear only once. Trimming took off 4 bases at V and 5 bases at J, with 13 bases between the two ends. Germline V lookup: CDR1 SGHRS, CDR2 YFSETQ. This CDR3 spans 14 amino acids. Everyone who took part was roughly 18 to 89 years old, and they came from 20 to 25 US areas. Clinical history as reported by participants underpinned cohort assignment. This sequence joins TRBV5-1 and TRBJ2-1; perhaps TRBD2 as D (6 bases). The sample consisted of PBMCs or T cells enriched from blood (not recorded which). This clonotype was obtained from a man in his fifties or sixties in a cohort exposed to, infected with or recovered from COVID-19 (not recorded which). Here the CDR3 DNA reads TGCGCCAGCAGCCACCCGGGACTGAACAATGAGCAGTTCTTC. Its translation: CASSHPGLNNEQFF.